Presented here are 20 T cell receptor beta chains from one specimen sequenced in a study of T cell changes during pregnancy in multiple sclerosis. The protocol was immunoSEQ multiplex PCR, while the TCRdb copy is restricted to in-frame clones and leaves out a portion. The sample has 75,000 to 95,000 clones; 94% are singletons. The sample consisted of CD4+ T cells from peripheral blood mononuclear cells, taken after pregnancy. Receptors originate from a female donor with multiple sclerosis, enrolled in a pregnancy study.

In its sample, this clone was seen once. V and J are TRBV4-3 and TRBJ1-1, with 7 bases that match TRBD1. Germline V gene data show CDR1 as LGHNA and CDR2 as YSLEER. The junction had 8 bases not matched to a gene; V was cut back by 0 bases and J by 1 base. This CDR3 spans 17 amino acids. CDR3 DNA sequence: TGCGCCAGCAGCCAAGAGTCTAGGGGACAGAGGAACACTGAAGCTTTCTTT. It translates to CASSQESRGQRNTEAFF.

The chain joins TRBV5-1 to TRBJ2-1; 7 nucleotides match TRBD2. The germline V gene has CDR1 SGHRS and CDR2 YFSETQ. V shed 4 bases and J 2 bases; nucleotides not matched to a gene: 3. The CDR3 runs 14 residues. The CDR3 loop is CASSPGLAYNEQFF. The CDR3 DNA is TGCGCCAGCAGCCCTGGACTAGCCTACAATGAGCAGTTCTTC. Supplemented by reference TRBV5-1 and TRBJ2-1, the full variable domain reads KAGVTQTPRYLIKTRGQQVTLSCSPISGHRSVSWYQQTPGQGLQFLFEYFSETQRNKGNFPGRFSGRQFSNSRSEMNVSTLELGDSALYLCASSPGLAYNEQFFGPGTRLTVL.

The chain joins TRBV19 to TRBJ1-2; D call uncertain. The CDR3 length is 11 residues. V dropped 5 bases and J dropped 7 bases, with 8 bases sitting between them. Germline V gives CDR1 LNHDA, CDR2 SQIVND (reference sequence). This CDR3 reads CASSLAFGYTF. CDR3 nucleotides: TGTGCCAGTAGTTTGGCCTTTGGCTACACCTTC.

V is TRBV15 and J is TRBJ2-1, with D unresolved. Germline values: CDR1 LNHNV, CDR2 YYDKDF (reference sequence). CDR3 length: 14 amino acids. V lost 0 bases and J 7 bases, leaving 10 bases between the germline ends. CDR3 protein: CATSRDPFSNEQFF. CDR3 DNA sequence: TGTGCCACCAGCAGAGATCCTTTCAGTAATGAGCAGTTCTTC.

This clone has just one count. The gene calls are TRBV28 and TRBJ2-5; 9 bases line up with TRBD1. In germline, CDR1 is MDHEN, CDR2 SYDVKM. J was trimmed by 2 bases and V by 5 bases; bases with no gene match: 6. The CDR3 sequence is 15 residues long. The CDR3 here is CASSQGQGIQETQYF. The DNA for the CDR3 is TGTGCCAGCAGTCAAGGACAGGGGATTCAAGAGACCCAGTACTTC.

This rearrangement joins TRBV29-1 to TRBJ2-1; 13 positions match TRBD2. Germline values: CDR1 SQVTM, CDR2 ANQGSEA. J lost 15 bases, V lost 2 bases, and 10 bases had no gene match. CDR3 length: 14 amino acids. The CDR3 is CSVEYQLAGGPWFF. CDR3 sequence (DNA): TGCAGCGTTGAATACCAACTAGCGGGAGGGCCTTGGTTCTTC.

The V and J genes are TRBV2 and TRBJ2-3; the D gene is possibly TRBD2 (6 bases). Germline V gives CDR1 SNHLY, CDR2 FYNNEI. The CDR3 consists of 13 residues. Trimming shortened V by 5 bases and J by 12 bases, and 18 bases separated the two germline ends. The DNA of the CDR3 is TGTGCCAGCAGTTTGAAGTTGCGGGAAGGACAGTATTTT. Its translation: CASSLKLREGQYF.

The chain joins TRBV7-2 to TRBJ1-5; 7 bases line up with TRBD1. CDR3 length: 15 amino acids. Looked up from germline, CDR1 is SGHTA and CDR2 is FQGNSA. With V trimmed by 4 bases and J by 7 bases, 10 bases remained unmatched. In nucleotides, the CDR3 is TGTGCCAGCAGCTCGTTTGGGACAGCTAAACAGCCCCAGCATTTT. It translates to CASSSFGTAKQPQHF. The full variable domain, rest sourced from reference TRBV7-2 and TRBJ1-5, is GAGVSQSPSNKVTEKGKDVELRCDPISGHTALYWYRQSLGQGLEFLIYFQGNSAPDKSGLPSDRFSAERTGGSVSTLTIQRTQQEDSAVYLCASSSFGTAKQPQHFGDGTRLSIL.

This chain uses TRBV11-2 with TRBJ2-7, with D possibly TRBD1 on 6 matching bases. V shed 5 bases and J shed 4 bases, with 18 bases lying between them. CDR1 is SGHAT, CDR2 FQNNGV, per germline. The CDR3 totals 15 residues. CDR3 amino acids: CASSPGTTLPYEQYF. Here the CDR3 DNA reads TGTGCCAGCAGCCCCGGGACAACCCTTCCTTACGAGCAGTACTTC.

V and J are TRBV4-2 and TRBJ1-2; 7 nucleotides align to TRBD1. The germline gives CDR1 LGHNA, CDR2 YNFKEQ. This CDR3 has 16 amino acids. Trimming at V came to 3 bases and at J to 0 bases, leaving 7 bases not matched to a gene. The DNA for the CDR3 is TGTGCCAGCAGCCACCCAACAACAGGGGCTAACTATGGCTACACCTTC. Protein sequence: CASSHPTTGANYGYTF.

This chain uses TRBV19 with TRBJ2-5; D is perhaps TRBD2 (6 bases). Between the trimmed V and J ends, which lost 7 bases and 2 bases, there was a span of 11 bases. The CDR3 sequence is 13 residues long. Germline CDR1 is LNHDA and CDR2 is SQIVND (reference sequence). The CDR3 region is CASKPGTQETQYF. In DNA, the CDR3 is TGTGCCAGTAAGCCCGGGACTCAAGAGACCCAGTACTTC.

This chain uses TRBV28 with TRBJ1-1; 7 bases agree with TRBD1. V shed 2 bases and J 4 bases; nucleotides not matched to a gene: 7. The CDR3 length is 15 residues. Germline V lookup: CDR1 MDHEN, CDR2 SYDVKM. The chain's CDR3 is CASSLKTGWVTEAFF. The CDR3, as DNA: TGTGCCAGCAGTTTAAAGACAGGGTGGGTCACTGAAGCTTTCTTT.

The rearrangement joins TRBV2 to TRBJ2-1; 10 positions match TRBD1. The J segment lost 4 bases and the V segment lost 2 bases, leaving 2 bases of the junction unmatched. Germline CDR1 SNHLY, CDR2 FYNNEI. This CDR3 comprises 15 residues. The CDR3 coding sequence is TGTGCCAGCAGTGAACTGGGACAGGGGTACAATGAGCAGTTCTTC. As protein: CASSELGQGYNEQFF.

The chain employs TRBV30 and TRBJ2-7, with D hard to call. Trimming took off 0 bases at V and 2 bases at J, with 8 bases between the two ends. There are 13 residues in the CDR3. Germline CDR1 is GTSNPN and CDR2 is SVGIG (reference sequence). For the CDR3, the DNA is TGTGCCTGGAGTGTACAGATAGCCTACGAGCAGTACTTC. Encoded protein: CAWSVQIAYEQYF.

This chain connects TRBV19 to TRBJ1-1, with 7 bases aligning to TRBD1. Losses at the gene ends were 4 bases for V and 1 base for J; bases not matched to a gene: 6. CDR1 LNHDA and CDR2 SQIVND come from the germline V gene (reference sequence). CDR3 length: 15 residues. CDR3 DNA sequence: TGTGCCAGTAGTACCGGGACAGTCAAGAACACTGAAGCTTTCTTT. Residues: CASSTGTVKNTEAFF.

The V gene is TRBV5-6, the J gene TRBJ2-3; the D gene is possibly TRBD2 (5 bases). The CDR3 contains 14 residues. Germline CDR1 reads SGHDT; CDR2 reads YYEEEE. Between the trimmed V and J ends, which lost 6 bases and 1 base, there was a span of 12 bases. The CDR3 sequence is CASTLISGTDTQYF. DNA of the CDR3: TGTGCCAGCACCCTAATTAGCGGCACAGATACGCAGTATTTT.

The chain links TRBV2 to TRBJ2-7; D perhaps matches TRBD2 (6 bases). The germline V gene encodes CDR1 SNHLY and CDR2 FYNNEI. Trimming took 9 bases from V and 0 from J, leaving 12 bases between them. The CDR3 runs 13 residues. CDR3 coding DNA: TGTGCCAGTATTAGCGGAAGCTCCTACGAGCAGTACTTC. Residues: CASISGSSYEQYF.

This chain connects TRBV5-6 to TRBJ1-2; 8 nucleotides match TRBD1. The CDR3 is made up of 13 amino acids. CDR1 and CDR2 (germline): SGHDT, YYEEEE. V lost 0 bases, J lost 7 bases, and 2 bases stayed unmatched. DNA of the CDR3: TGTGCCAGCAGCTTGGCAGGGGGCGGTGGCTACACCTTC. Translation gives CASSLAGGGGYTF.

The gene calls are TRBV7-9 and TRBJ2-7; TRBD2 is a possible D gene (7 bases). This CDR3 comprises 14 residues. The V end lost 5 bases, the J end lost 4 bases, and 15 bases lay between the germline ends. The germline gives CDR1 SEHNR, CDR2 FQNEAQ (reference sequence). CDR3 sequence (DNA): TGTGCCAGCAGCCCCCGGGGGGCCGCATACGAGCAGTACTTC. Translating it yields CASSPRGAAYEQYF.

This chain links TRBV5-4 with TRBJ2-5; 9 bases agree with TRBD2. Unmatched junction bases numbered 11, after V lost 4 bases and J lost 4 bases. The CDR3 has 16 amino acids. Germline values: CDR1 SGHNT, CDR2 YYREEE (reference sequence). CDR3 in DNA: TGTGCCAGCAGCCGAGGGGCGGGAGGGCCGGGAGAGACCCAGTACTTC. This sequence encodes CASSRGAGGPGETQYF.